This is a list of T cell receptor beta chains from one sample in a study of T cells expressing NK-cell markers. With the 5' RACE reads reprocessed, TCRdb shows one record per CDR3 protein and no DNA. In all, the sample yields 150,000 or so distinct CDR3 sequences. The sequencing sample was made of blood T cells: a sorted CD56 or NKG2C T cell subset, CD4+ or CD8+ T cells, or bulk PBMC T cells (not recorded which). These receptors were collected from a woman aged 18 to 69 in good health. Both conserved end residues are part of each CDR3.

J gene,V gene,CDR3 protein
TRBJ2-5,TRBV6-1,CASSMSRDGEETQYF
TRBJ2-3,TRBV20-1,CSARSGTSGRRTDTQYF
TRBJ2-1,TRBV9,CASSLLGDTGVEQFF
TRBJ2-2,TRBV5-1,CASSSSASGVTAGELFF
TRBJ2-5,TRBV2,CASRRTSGTAQYF
TRBJ2-1,TRBV12-3/TRBV12-4,CASSLSGGYNEQFF
TRBJ1-4,TRBV5-1,CASSLATGSNEKLFF
TRBJ2-5,TRBV10-3,CAISPGQGADGGETQYF
TRBJ2-1,TRBV2,CASSYIAGEQFF
TRBJ2-7,TRBV6-2/TRBV6-3,CASSYRWSPYEQYF
TRBJ1-4,TRBV11-2,CASSSGTGNEKLFF
TRBJ2-7,TRBV2,CASGSGLHGDEQYF
TRBJ2-3,TRBV5-1,CASSLEGRAVDTQYF
TRBJ2-7,TRBV3-1,CASSRKSPRLAGGYEQYF
TRBJ1-2,TRBV6-5,CASSYSSGGGGGYTF
TRBJ1-2,TRBV7-8,CASSLATGAQYGYTF
TRBJ2-3,TRBV12-3/TRBV12-4,CASSGDIRFSRGSTDTQYF
TRBJ2-5,TRBV6-5,CASSYSSTFETQYF
TRBJ2-1,TRBV14,CASSQVVGSALNEQFF
TRBJ2-7,TRBV20-1,CSAKTGAPHEQYF
TRBJ1-4,TRBV12-3/TRBV12-4,CASSLRQGPNEKLFF